Below, 10 T cell receptor beta chains from the same sample are listed, as sequenced in a study of blood T cell repertoires in COVID-19. Clones were read by immunoSEQ multiplex PCR, and TCRdb kept only the in-frame ones, dropping some. The sample has more than 110,000 clones; 84% are singletons. Sequencing was done on a sample of peripheral blood. The receptor set was obtained from a woman of 80 years or more in a cohort sampled during active or convalescent COVID-19.

This CDR3 is CASSSRLAGLTGELFF. The CDR3 nucleotides are TGTGCCAGTAGTTCGCGACTAGCGGGCCTCACCGGGGAGCTGTTTTTT. This chain joins TRBV19 and TRBJ2-2, with 10 bases that match TRBD2. V gave up 5 bases and J gave up 4 bases; unmatched junction bases: 7. CDR1 and CDR2 from the germline V gene are LNHDA and SQIVND (reference sequence). This CDR3 is 16 amino acids long.

This clone was observed a few times. The chain joins TRBV3-1 (or the pseudogene TRBV3-2) to TRBJ2-2; 9 bases line up with TRBD2. The CDR3 totals 16 residues. V shed 4 bases, J shed 2 bases, and the junction held 5 bases outside the gene matches. Germline V gene lookup returns CDR1 LGHDT and CDR2 YNNKEL (reference sequence). This chain's CDR3 is CASSRSGGTNTGELFF. DNA for the CDR3: TGTGCCAGCAGCCGGAGCGGGGGGACAAACACCGGGGAGCTGTTTTTT.

This chain links TRBV9 with TRBJ2-4; TRBD2 matches 12 bases. J gave up 1 base and V 3 bases, and 8 bases lay outside the gene matches. CDR1 and CDR2 (germline): SGDLS, YYNGEE. This CDR3 is built from 18 residues. The CDR3 sequence: CASSERLAGDGAKNIQYF. In DNA, the CDR3 is TGTGCCAGCAGCGAAAGACTAGCGGGGGATGGCGCCAAAAACATTCAGTACTTC.

V and J are TRBV5-4 and TRBJ2-3; TRBD1 agrees at 8 bases. V was clipped by 0 bases and J by 3 bases; unmatched bases: 6. CDR3 length: 16 residues. Germline assignment: CDR1 SGHNT and CDR2 YYREEE (reference sequence). The CDR3 loop reads CASSLAKQGGTDTQYF. The DNA for the CDR3 is TGTGCCAGCAGCTTGGCCAAACAGGGGGGAACAGATACGCAGTATTTT.

The chain combines TRBV5-1 with TRBJ2-3, with D possibly TRBD1 on 5 matching bases. CDR1 is SGHRS and CDR2 is YFSETQ in the germline V gene. This CDR3 region has 14 residues. The V and J ends lost 2 bases and 3 bases respectively, with 10 bases between them. In DNA form, the CDR3 reads TGCGCCAGCAGCTTTCAGGGTGTGACAGATACGCAGTATTTT. It codes for CASSFQGVTDTQYF.

J is TRBJ1-2 and V is TRBV27, with 10 bases identical to TRBD1. Trimming took 5 bases from V and 2 from J; bases not matched to a gene: 8. The CDR3 is made up of 16 amino acids. Germline V gene sequence: CDR1 MNHEY, CDR2 SMNVEV (reference sequence). CDR3 nucleotide sequence: TGTGCCAGCAGTCCCCTTGGGACAGGGGTCAACTATGGCTACACCTTC. Translating it yields CASSPLGTGVNYGYTF.

The chain uses TRBV2 and TRBJ2-6; D is possibly TRBD1 (6 bases). CDR1 and CDR2 from the germline V gene are SNHLY and FYNNEI. V was clipped by 6 bases and J by 1 base, with 16 bases between them. The CDR3 extends over 17 amino acids. This CDR3 reads CASRSGQLYSGANVLTF. The CDR3 DNA follows: TGTGCCAGCAGGTCGGGACAATTATATTCTGGGGCCAACGTCCTGACTTTC.

The genes are TRBV18 and TRBJ1-1; a weak D match, TRBD1 (6 bases). The germline V and J ends were trimmed by 3 bases and 6 bases, with 17 bases remaining between them. The CDR3 is 15 residues long. Germline V gives CDR1 KGHSH, CDR2 LQKENI. The DNA for the CDR3 is TGTGCCAGCTCACCCCGACAGGTGACCGTAGCTGAAGCTTTCTTT. This sequence encodes CASSPRQVTVAEAFF.

This clone was recorded a few times. V and J are TRBV10-1 and TRBJ2-4, with TRBD1 matching over 7 bases. Germline V gene sequence: CDR1 WNHNN, CDR2 SYGVQD (reference sequence). The trim removed 4 bases at V and 0 bases at J, leaving 12 bases unmatched. The CDR3 contains 18 residues. CDR3 in DNA: TGCGCCAGCAGTGCCCCCGCCGACAGGGATATAGCCAAAAACATTCAGTACTTC. This translates into CASSAPADRDIAKNIQYF.

The rearrangement uses TRBV28 and TRBJ1-4; D uncertain. Trimming shortened V by 6 bases and J by 4 bases, and 9 bases separated the two germline ends. This CDR3 region has 13 residues. Germline V gene sequence: CDR1 MDHEN, CDR2 SYDVKM. In DNA, the CDR3 is TGTGCCAGCAGACGACGGAGTAATGAAAAACTGTTTTTT. Translated, it gives CASRRRSNEKLFF.